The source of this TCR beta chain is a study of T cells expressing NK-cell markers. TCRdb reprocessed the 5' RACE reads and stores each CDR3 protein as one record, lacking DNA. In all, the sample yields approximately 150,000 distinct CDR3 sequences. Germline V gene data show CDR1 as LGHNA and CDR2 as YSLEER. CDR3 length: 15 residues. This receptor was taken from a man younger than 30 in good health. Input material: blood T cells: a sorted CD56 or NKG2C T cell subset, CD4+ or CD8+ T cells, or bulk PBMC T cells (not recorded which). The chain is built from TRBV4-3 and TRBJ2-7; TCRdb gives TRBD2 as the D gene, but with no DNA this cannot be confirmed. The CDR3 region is CASSPTSGTSYEQYF.